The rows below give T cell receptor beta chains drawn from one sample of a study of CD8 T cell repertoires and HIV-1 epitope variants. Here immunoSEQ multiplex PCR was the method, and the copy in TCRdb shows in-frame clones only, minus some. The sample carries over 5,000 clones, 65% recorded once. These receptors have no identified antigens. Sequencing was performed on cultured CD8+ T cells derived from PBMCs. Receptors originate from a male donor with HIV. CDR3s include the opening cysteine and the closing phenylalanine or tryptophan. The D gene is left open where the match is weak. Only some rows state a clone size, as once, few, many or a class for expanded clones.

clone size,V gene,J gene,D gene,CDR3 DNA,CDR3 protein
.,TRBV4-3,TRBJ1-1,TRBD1,TGCGCCAGCAGCCAAGACCACGACAGGGTGACTGAAGCTTTCTTT,CASSQDHDRVTEAFF
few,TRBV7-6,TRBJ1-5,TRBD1,TGTGCCAGCAGCCAGGGACAGAGCAATCAGCCCCAGCATTTT,CASSQGQSNQPQHF
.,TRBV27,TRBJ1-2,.,TGTGCCAGCAGTTTCTGGCCTCTGTCTGACGGCTACACCTTC,CASSFWPLSDGYTF
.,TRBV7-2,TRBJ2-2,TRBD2,TGTGCCAGCAGCTTAGACTGGCGGGAGAGGCGGGGCGGGGAGCTGTTTTTT,CASSLDWRERRGGELFF
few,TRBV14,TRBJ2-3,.,TGTGCCAGCAGCCAGGGCGAGTCGCAGTATTTT,CASSQGESQYF
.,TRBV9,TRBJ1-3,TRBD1,TGTGCCAGCAGCGCCGGGACAGAAAGCTCTGGAAACACCATATATTTT,CASSAGTESSGNTIYF
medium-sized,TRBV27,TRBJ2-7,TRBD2,TGTGCCAGCAGCCCCATCTCTACTAGCGGGAGCTCCTACGAGCAGTACTTC,CASSPISTSGSSYEQYF
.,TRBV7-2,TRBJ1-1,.,TGTGCCAGCAGCTTAAGGAACCTGAACACTGAAGCTTTCTTT,CASSLRNLNTEAFF
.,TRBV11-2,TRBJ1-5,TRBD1,TGTGCCAGCAGCTCGACAGGGAATGGCAATCAGCCCCAGCATTTT,CASSSTGNGNQPQHF
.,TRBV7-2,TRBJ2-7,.,TGTGCCAGCGCCCCGATGGGCTCCTACGAGCAGTACTTC,CASAPMGSYEQYF
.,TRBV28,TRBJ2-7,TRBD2,TGTGCCAGCAGTTTATGGGGTGCCGGGACTAGCGATTACGAGCAGTACTTC,CASSLWGAGTSDYEQYF
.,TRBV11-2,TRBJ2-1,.,TGTGCCAGCAGCTTTAGGGACTCGTACAATGAGCAGTTCTTC,CASSFRDSYNEQFF
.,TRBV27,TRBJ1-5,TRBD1,TGTGCCAGCAGCCCCGACAGGGCAAGGAGCAATCAGCCCCAGCATTTT,CASSPDRARSNQPQHF
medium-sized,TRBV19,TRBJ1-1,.,TGTGCCAGTAGTATAGACCGGACACCTGAAGCTTTCTTT,CASSIDRTPEAFF
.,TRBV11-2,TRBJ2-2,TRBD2,TGTGCCAGCAGCGGGGGGGTCGGAGAATCGAACACCGGGGAGCTGTTTTTT,CASSGGVGESNTGELFF
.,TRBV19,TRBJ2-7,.,TGTGCCAGTAGTATCGGCCAAGGGCCGACCTACGAGCAGTACTTC,CASSIGQGPTYEQYF
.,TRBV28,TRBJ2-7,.,TGTGCCAGCAGTTTAATATCAGGGATTGACGAGCAGTACTTC,CASSLISGIDEQYF
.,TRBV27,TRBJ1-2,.,TGTGCCAGCAGTTTCGAGGGAATATCGGGAGGCTACACCTTC,CASSFEGISGGYTF
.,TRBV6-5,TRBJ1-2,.,TGTGCCAGCAGTTACTCATCCGGGGGCGATGGCTACACCTTC,CASSYSSGGDGYTF
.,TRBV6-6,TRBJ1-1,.,TGTGCCAGCAGTACCTTCCAGGTGCCAACTGAAGCTTTCTTT,CASSTFQVPTEAFF
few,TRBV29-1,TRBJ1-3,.,TGCAGCGTTGTACTTCCCTCTGGAAACACCATATATTTT,CSVVLPSGNTIYF
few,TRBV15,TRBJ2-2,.,TGTGCCACCACGGCCAGGGTAGAAAACACCGGGGAGCTGTTTTTT,CATTARVENTGELFF
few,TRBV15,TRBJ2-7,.,TGTGCCACCAGCAGAGATCGGGGCGTGGGGACCGAGCAGTACTTC,CATSRDRGVGTEQYF
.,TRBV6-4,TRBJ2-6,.,TGTGCCAGCAGTGACGATAGGGGGGCCGGGGCCAACGTCCTGACTTTC,CASSDDRGAGANVLTF
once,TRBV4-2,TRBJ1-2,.,TGTGCCAGCAGCCAAGAAGTCAGGGGATTAAAGAAGGGCTATGGCTACACCTTC,CASSQEVRGLKKGYGYTF
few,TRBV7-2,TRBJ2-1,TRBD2,TGTGCCAGCAGCTTAGATGGGACTAGCGGGGGTAGTGAGCAGTTCTTC,CASSLDGTSGGSEQFF
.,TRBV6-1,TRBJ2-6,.,TGTGCCAGCAGTGAAGCGACGAGGGTGACAGGCACTGCCAACGTCCTGACTTTC,CASSEATRVTGTANVLTF
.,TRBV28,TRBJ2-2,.,TGTGCCAGCAGGAGCCGTGGCGCGGGGAGGACCGGGGAGCTGTTTTTT,CASRSRGAGRTGELFF
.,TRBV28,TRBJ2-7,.,TGTGCCAGCAGTTTAATTGACCGCAACCTTGGGCAGTACTTC,CASSLIDRNLGQYF
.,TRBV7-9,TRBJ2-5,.,TGTGCCAGCAGCTTAATTTACCAAGAGACCCAGTACTTC,CASSLIYQETQYF
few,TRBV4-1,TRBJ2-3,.,TGCGCCAGCAGCCAACCCGAGACAGATACGCAGTATTTT,CASSQPETDTQYF